This section outlines one T cell receptor beta chain sequence together with its context. The antigen remains unidentified. This CDR3 comprises 14 residues. TCR beta cDNA was made by 5'RACE template switching with UMIs. One entry per CDR3 protein, without DNA, is what TCRdb gives after re-calling the 5' RACE reads. The sample table includes over 150,000 distinct CDR3 sequences. The data derive from a study of T cells expressing NK-cell markers. Overall study: According to the study, TCR beta repertoires originated from sorted CD3+CD56+NKG2C+, CD3+CD56+NKG2C- and CD3+CD56-NKG2C+ T cells.

Study-wide findings and caveats: Researchers report these clonotypes also headed the CD3+CD56-NKG2C+ fraction in several donors.

The sequence came from a woman aged 45 to 65 in good health. The sample comprised blood T cells: a sorted CD56 or NKG2C T cell subset, CD4+ or CD8+ T cells, or bulk PBMC T cells (not recorded which). The chain employs TRBV12-3 or TRBV12-4 and TRBJ2-7; checking the TCRdb D call of TRBD2 is not possible without DNA. The CDR3 here is CASTWRGRATEQYF.